The clone carrying this TCR beta chain was recorded a few times. What it recognizes is unknown. This sample was taken from a study of vaccination and CD4 T cells after COVID-19. An Oncomine TCR Beta short-read assay was used to sequence the DNA from cultured CD4+ T cells. TCRdb analysed the PCR reads with MiXCR anew, one entry per CDR3 protein. The data show tens of thousands of distinct CDR3 sequences, with roughly two fifths seen just once and roughly 5% held by the top ten. Time point meaning: late sampling 161 to 241 days after vaccination in three convalescent patients. Treatment specified: approximately 10-day PBMC culture with coronavirus spike peptide pools or control peptides (ViraFEST assay). There are 18 residues in the CDR3. J gave up 0 bases and V 0 bases, and 7 bases lay outside the gene matches. The V gene's germline CDR1 is SGHNT and CDR2 YYREEE (reference sequence).

This TCR derives from a human donor who had recovered from COVID-19. The sample here was CD4+ T cells from blood, cultured in vitro, taken about 7 months after SARS-CoV-2 vaccination. The rearrangement uses TRBV5-4 and TRBJ2-1; 9 bases are a match to TRBD2. The CDR3 loop reads CASSLGLAGWSSYNEQFF. The DNA for the CDR3 is TGTGCCAGCAGCTTGGGGCTAGCGGGATGGAGCTCCTACAATGAGCAGTTCTTC.